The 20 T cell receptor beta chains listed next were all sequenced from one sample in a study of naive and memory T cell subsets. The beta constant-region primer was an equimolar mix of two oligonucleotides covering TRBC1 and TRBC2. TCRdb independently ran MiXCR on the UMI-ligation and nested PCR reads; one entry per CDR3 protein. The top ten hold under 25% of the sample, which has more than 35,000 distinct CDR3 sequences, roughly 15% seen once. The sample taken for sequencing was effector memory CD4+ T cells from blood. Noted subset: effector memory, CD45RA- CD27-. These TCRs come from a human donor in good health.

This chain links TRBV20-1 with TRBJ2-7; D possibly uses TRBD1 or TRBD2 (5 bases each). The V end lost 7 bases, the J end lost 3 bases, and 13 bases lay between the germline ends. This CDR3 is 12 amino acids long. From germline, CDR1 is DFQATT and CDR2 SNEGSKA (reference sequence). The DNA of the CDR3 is TGCAGTGTTCGGGGCGACCTCTACGAGCAGTACTTC. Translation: CSVRGDLYEQYF.

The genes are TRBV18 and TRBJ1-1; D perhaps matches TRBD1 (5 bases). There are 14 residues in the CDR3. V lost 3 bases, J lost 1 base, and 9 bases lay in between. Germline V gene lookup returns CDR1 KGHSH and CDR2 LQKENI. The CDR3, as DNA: TGTGCCAGCTCACCGGGACGGACGAACACTGAAGCTTTCTTT. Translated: CASSPGRTNTEAFF.

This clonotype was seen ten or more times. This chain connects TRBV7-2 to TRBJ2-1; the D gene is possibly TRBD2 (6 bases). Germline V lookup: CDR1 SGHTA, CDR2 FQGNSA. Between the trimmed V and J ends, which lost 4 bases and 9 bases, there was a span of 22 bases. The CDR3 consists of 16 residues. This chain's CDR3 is CASSYISVREKLEQFF. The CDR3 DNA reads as TGTGCCAGCAGCTACATCAGCGTTCGGGAGAAGCTTGAGCAGTTCTTC.

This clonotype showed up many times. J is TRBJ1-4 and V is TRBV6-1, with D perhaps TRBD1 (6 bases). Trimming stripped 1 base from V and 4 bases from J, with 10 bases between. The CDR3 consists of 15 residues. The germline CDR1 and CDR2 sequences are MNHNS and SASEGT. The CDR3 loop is CASSEDRAHNEKLFF. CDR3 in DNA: TGTGCCAGCAGTGAAGACAGGGCCCATAATGAAAAACTGTTTTTT.

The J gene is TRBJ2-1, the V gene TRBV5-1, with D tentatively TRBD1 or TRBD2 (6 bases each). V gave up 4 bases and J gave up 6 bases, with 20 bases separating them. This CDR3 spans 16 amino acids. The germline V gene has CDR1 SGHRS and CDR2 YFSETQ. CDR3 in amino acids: CASSDLGDWTVNEQFF. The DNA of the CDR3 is TGCGCCAGCAGCGACCTAGGGGACTGGACAGTCAATGAGCAGTTCTTC.

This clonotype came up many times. The CDR3 is CASSEGETQYF. The CDR3 DNA is TGTGCCAGCAGTGAAGGAGAGACCCAGTACTTC. The chain carries TRBV2 and TRBJ2-5, with no clear D. CDR3 size: 11 residues. Germline CDR1 reads SNHLY; CDR2 reads FYNNEI. Deletions cut 1 base from V and 4 bases from J, with 1 base between.

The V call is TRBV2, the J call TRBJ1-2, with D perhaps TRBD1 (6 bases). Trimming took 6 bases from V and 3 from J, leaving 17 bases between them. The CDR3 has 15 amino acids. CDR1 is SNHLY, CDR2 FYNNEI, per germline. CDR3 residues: CASRPQLTGYYGYTF. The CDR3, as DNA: TGTGCCAGCAGGCCCCAATTGACAGGCTACTATGGCTACACCTTC.

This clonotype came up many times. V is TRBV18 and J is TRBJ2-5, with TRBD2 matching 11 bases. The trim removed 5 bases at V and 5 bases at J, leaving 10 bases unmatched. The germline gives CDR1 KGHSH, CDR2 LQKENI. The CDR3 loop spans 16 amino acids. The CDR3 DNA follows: TGTGCCAGCTCATCAATTGCACTAGCGGGAGTTGAGACCCAGTACTTC. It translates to CASSSIALAGVETQYF.

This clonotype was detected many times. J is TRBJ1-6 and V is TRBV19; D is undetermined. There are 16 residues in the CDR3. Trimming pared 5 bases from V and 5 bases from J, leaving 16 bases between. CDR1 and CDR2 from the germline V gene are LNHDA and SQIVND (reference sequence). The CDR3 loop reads CASSDTGVWNNSPLHF. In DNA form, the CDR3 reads TGTGCCAGTAGTGATACTGGGGTGTGGAATAATTCACCCCTCCACTTT.

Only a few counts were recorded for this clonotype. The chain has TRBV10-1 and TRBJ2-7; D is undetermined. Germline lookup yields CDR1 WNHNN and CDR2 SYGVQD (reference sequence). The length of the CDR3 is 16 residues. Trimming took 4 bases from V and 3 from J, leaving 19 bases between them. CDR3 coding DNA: TGCGCCAGCAGTGTTCGAGTGGGGTCAGGCGGCTACGAGCAGTACTTC. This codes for CASSVRVGSGGYEQYF.

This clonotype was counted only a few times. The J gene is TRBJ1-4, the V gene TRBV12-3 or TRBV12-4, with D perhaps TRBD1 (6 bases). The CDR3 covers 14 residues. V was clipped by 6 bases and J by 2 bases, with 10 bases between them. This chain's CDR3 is CASRTQGTNEKLFF. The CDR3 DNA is TGTGCCAGCAGAACACAGGGTACTAATGAAAAACTGTTTTTT.

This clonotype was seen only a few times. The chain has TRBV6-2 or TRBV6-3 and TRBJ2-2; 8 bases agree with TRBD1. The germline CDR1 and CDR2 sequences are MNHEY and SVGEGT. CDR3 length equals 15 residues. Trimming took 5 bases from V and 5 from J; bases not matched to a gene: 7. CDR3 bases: TGTGCCAGCAGTCAAGACAGGGGAGTGACCGGGGAGCTGTTTTTT. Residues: CASSQDRGVTGELFF.

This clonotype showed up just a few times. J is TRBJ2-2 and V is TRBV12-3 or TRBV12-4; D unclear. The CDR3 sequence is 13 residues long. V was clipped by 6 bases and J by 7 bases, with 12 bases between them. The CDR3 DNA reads TGTGCCAGCAGCAACAGTCTGGGCGGGGAGCTGTTTTTT. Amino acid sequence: CASSNSLGGELFF.

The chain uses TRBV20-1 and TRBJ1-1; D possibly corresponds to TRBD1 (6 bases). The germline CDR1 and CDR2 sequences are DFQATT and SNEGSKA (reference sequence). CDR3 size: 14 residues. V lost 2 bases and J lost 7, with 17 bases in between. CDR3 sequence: CSARTSGRGFEAFF. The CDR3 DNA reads TGCAGTGCTAGAACTTCGGGGAGGGGGTTTGAAGCTTTCTTT.

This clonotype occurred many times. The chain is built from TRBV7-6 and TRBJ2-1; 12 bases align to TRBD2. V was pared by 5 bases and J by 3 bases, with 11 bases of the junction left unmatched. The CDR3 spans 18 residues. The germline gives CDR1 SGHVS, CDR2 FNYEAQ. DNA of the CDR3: TGTGCCAGCAGCATTCTAGCGGGAGGGCCAGGGAACTACAATGAGCAGTTCTTC. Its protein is CASSILAGGPGNYNEQFF.

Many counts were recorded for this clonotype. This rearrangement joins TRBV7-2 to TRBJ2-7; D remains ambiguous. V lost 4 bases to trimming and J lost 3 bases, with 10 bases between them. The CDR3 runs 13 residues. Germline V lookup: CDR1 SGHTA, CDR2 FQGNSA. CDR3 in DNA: TGTGCCAGCAGCTCGGTAAGAGGCTACGAGCAGTACTTC. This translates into CASSSVRGYEQYF.

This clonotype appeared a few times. In nucleotides, the CDR3 is TGTGCCACCGAAAGGGGGCAGGGAGGCAATGAGCAGTTCTTC. Protein product: CATERGQGGNEQFF. The chain employs TRBV10-3 and TRBJ2-1, with D perhaps TRBD1 (7 bases). CDR1 and CDR2 (germline): ENHRY, SYGVKD. The CDR3 spans 14 residues. Trimming left V 10 bases short and J 6 bases short, with 19 bases between.

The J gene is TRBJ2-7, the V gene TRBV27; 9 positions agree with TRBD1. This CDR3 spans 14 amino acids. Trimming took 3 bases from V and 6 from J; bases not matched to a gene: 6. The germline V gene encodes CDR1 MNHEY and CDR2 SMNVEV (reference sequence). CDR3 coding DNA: TGTGCCAGCAGTTTTGGGACAGGGATTGGCGAGCAGTACTTC. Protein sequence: CASSFGTGIGEQYF.

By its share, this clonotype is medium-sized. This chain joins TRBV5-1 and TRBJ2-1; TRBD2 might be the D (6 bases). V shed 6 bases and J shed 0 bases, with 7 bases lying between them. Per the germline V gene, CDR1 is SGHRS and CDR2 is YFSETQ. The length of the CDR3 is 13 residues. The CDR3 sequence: CASTRDSYNEQFF. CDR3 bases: TGCGCCAGCACGCGGGACTCCTACAATGAGCAGTTCTTC.

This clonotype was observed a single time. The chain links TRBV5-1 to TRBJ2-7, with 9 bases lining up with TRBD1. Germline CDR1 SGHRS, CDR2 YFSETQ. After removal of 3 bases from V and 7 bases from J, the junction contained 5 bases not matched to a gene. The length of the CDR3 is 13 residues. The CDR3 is CASSWGDREEQYF. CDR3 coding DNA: TGCGCCAGCAGCTGGGGGGACAGGGAAGAGCAGTACTTC.